This TCR beta chain was profiled in a study of blood T cell repertoires in COVID-19. Study at large: Collection of acute and convalescent COVID-19 samples took place in the United States, Italy and Spain. The cDNA or gDNA used as material had been derived from T cells, B-cell-depleted T cells, or PBMCs.

Looked up from germline, CDR1 is WNHNN and CDR2 is SYGVQD (reference sequence). The CDR3 length is 19 residues. With 7 bases clipped from V and 2 bases from J, the junction kept 19 bases outside the gene matches. Per the authors' pipeline: Quantification of nucleated cells was approximated via reference gene primer amplification. Libraries were prepared by immunoSEQ multiplex PCR; TCRdb keeps only in-frame clonotypes and omits some of them. That table supplies the V and J calls and clone size; D and trimming were determined from the DNA. The sample holds under 150,000 clones, roughly nine tenths seen once.

The rearrangement uses TRBV10-1 and TRBJ1-5; TRBD1 agrees at 8 bases. The TCR comes from a human donor with active COVID-19. The donor label of this sample is uncertain. Sample: peripheral blood. The CDR3 region has the DNA TGCGCCAGCAAGGCCCGACAGGGGTTAATCCCAGGAGGCAATCAGCCCCAGCATTTT. Amino acids: CASKARQGLIPGGNQPQHF.